Presented here are 5 T cell receptor beta chains from one specimen sequenced in a study of blood T cell repertoires in COVID-19. Sequencing was performed with immunoSEQ multiplex PCR; in TCRdb, only in-frame clones are kept and a portion is missing. This table has 330,000 or so clones, around 87% appearing once. The sequencing sample was made of PBMCs or T cells enriched from blood (not recorded which). These receptors all stem from a middle-aged man in a cohort exposed to, infected with or recovered from COVID-19 (not recorded which).

The V call is TRBV7-2, the J call TRBJ2-7, with 8 positions matching TRBD2. The CDR3 is made up of 15 amino acids. Germline CDR1 SGHTA, CDR2 FQGNSA. V shed 2 bases and J 3 bases; nucleotides not matched to a gene: 6. CDR3 in amino acids: CASSLTAGVGYEQYF. Here the CDR3 DNA reads TGTGCCAGCAGCTTAACAGCGGGAGTTGGCTACGAGCAGTACTTC.

The chain couples TRBV7-2 to TRBJ1-1; 9 bases line up with TRBD1. J gave up 7 bases and V 5 bases, and 8 bases lay outside the gene matches. The germline gives CDR1 SGHTA, CDR2 FQGNSA. CDR3 length: 14 residues. The CDR3 is CASSMGQGSFEAFF. For the CDR3, the DNA is TGTGCCAGCAGCATGGGACAGGGTTCTTTTGAAGCTTTCTTT.

This chain uses TRBV5-1 with TRBJ2-1; 12 bases map to TRBD2. V gave up 4 bases and J gave up 7 bases; unmatched junction bases: 9. The germline gives CDR1 SGHRS, CDR2 YFSETQ. This CDR3 spans 16 amino acids. This CDR3 is CASSGGLAGGPNEQFF. CDR3 nucleotide sequence: TGCGCCAGCAGCGGAGGGCTAGCGGGAGGGCCTAATGAGCAGTTCTTC.

The chain joins TRBV5-5 to TRBJ1-4; D is undetermined. Deletions cut 2 bases from V and 2 bases from J, with 7 bases between. The CDR3 consists of 14 residues. Per the germline V gene, CDR1 is SGHKS and CDR2 is YYEKEE (reference sequence). The CDR3: CASSFSGTNEKLFF. The CDR3 DNA reads TGTGCCAGCAGCTTTTCCGGGACTAATGAAAAACTGTTTTTT.

The chain employs TRBV5-1 and TRBJ1-1; TRBD1 aligns across 9 bases. Germline CDR1 SGHRS, CDR2 YFSETQ. V was clipped by 4 bases and J by 6 bases; unmatched bases: 13. CDR3 length: 16 amino acids. The CDR3 reads CASSPGTGSKLPEAFF. CDR3 nucleotides: TGCGCCAGCAGCCCGGGGACAGGGTCTAAGCTCCCTGAAGCTTTCTTT.